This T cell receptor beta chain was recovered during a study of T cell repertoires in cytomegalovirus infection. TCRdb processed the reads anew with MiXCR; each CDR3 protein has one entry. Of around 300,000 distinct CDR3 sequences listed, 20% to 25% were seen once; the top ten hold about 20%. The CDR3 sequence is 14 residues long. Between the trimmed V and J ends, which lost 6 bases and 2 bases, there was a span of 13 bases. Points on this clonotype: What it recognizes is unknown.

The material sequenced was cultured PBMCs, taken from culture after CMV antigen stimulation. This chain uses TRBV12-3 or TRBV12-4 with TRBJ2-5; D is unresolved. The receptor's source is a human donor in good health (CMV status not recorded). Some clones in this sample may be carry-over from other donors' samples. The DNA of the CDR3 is TGTGCCAGCAGCCTCTTACCAAATCAAGAGACCCAGTACTTC. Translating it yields CASSLLPNQETQYF.